A single sample is the source of the 14 T cell receptor beta chains below, sequenced in a study of T-cell reconstitution after alpha-beta-depleted transplantation in children. It was with unique molecular identifiers that the TCRbeta library was prepared. TCRdb re-analysed the PCR reads in MiXCR, keeping a single row per CDR3 protein. The repertoire has a few hundred thousand distinct CDR3 sequences, approximately 10% of them found once; the top ten carry approximately 5%. The specimen comprised PBMCs from the stem cell graft donor, sampled from the stem cell graft. The receptors stem from a human donor who donated a stem cell graft to a child with acute myeloid leukemia.

This chain joins TRBV9 and TRBJ2-3; 7 bases align to TRBD2. There are 16 residues in the CDR3. CDR1 and CDR2 (germline): SGDLS, YYNGEE. V shed 2 bases and J 1 base; nucleotides not matched to a gene: 7. CDR3 protein: CASSVSTAGGTDTQYF. Here the CDR3 DNA reads TGTGCCAGCAGCGTCTCCACGGCGGGGGGCACAGATACGCAGTATTTT.

V gene TRBV10-3 combines with J gene TRBJ2-5; 11 positions agree with TRBD2. Germline V gene sequence: CDR1 ENHRY, CDR2 SYGVKD. This CDR3 region has 14 residues. V gave up 6 bases and J gave up 5 bases; unmatched junction bases: 5. The CDR3 DNA is TGTGCCATCAGGCCGGGACTAGCGGTGGAGACCCAGTACTTC. It encodes CAIRPGLAVETQYF.

The sample holds many counts of this clonotype. The chain uses TRBV6-5 and TRBJ2-5; weak D call: TRBD1 (6 bases). The germline V gene encodes CDR1 MNHEY and CDR2 SVGAGI. V was trimmed by 10 bases and J by 2 bases, leaving 11 bases between them. CDR3 size: 12 residues. CDR3 coding DNA: TGTGCCACAGGGGACCAACAAGAGACCCAGTACTTC. This codes for CATGDQQETQYF.

This clonotype was detected many times. The chain is built from TRBV10-3 and TRBJ1-1; tentatively, D is TRBD1 (6 bases). Trimming left V 4 bases short and J 4 bases short, with 13 bases between. The V gene's germline CDR1 is ENHRY and CDR2 SYGVKD. This CDR3 spans 14 amino acids. Here the CDR3 reads CAISGTGLGTEAFF. Written as DNA, the CDR3 is TGTGCCATCAGTGGAACAGGGTTGGGCACTGAAGCTTTCTTT.

This clonotype was picked up many times. The chain employs TRBV5-1 and TRBJ2-3, with D possibly being TRBD1 (6 bases). Germline-derived CDR1 and CDR2 are SGHRS and YFSETQ. The CDR3 extends over 15 amino acids. The V gene lost 2 bases and the J gene lost 4 bases, with 14 bases spanning the gap. The CDR3 region has the DNA TGCGCCAGCAGCTTTGCAGGGGATGGGTCAGATACGCAGTATTTT. Translating gives CASSFAGDGSDTQYF.

There are a few counts of this clonotype. CDR3 sequence reads: CASRTDGSNEQFF. In DNA, the CDR3 is TGTGCCAGCAGGACGGACGGGAGCAATGAGCAGTTCTTC. The gene calls are TRBV6-1 and TRBJ2-1; TRBD2 is a possible D gene (6 bases). Deletions cut 6 bases from V and 6 bases from J, with 12 bases between. This CDR3 region has 13 residues. Germline V gene sequence: CDR1 MNHNS, CDR2 SASEGT.

The V gene is TRBV10-3, the J gene TRBJ2-7, with 7 bases that match TRBD1. Germline assignment: CDR1 ENHRY and CDR2 SYGVKD. The V gene end was trimmed by 5 bases and the J gene end by 2 bases; junction bases not matched to a gene: 12. The length of the CDR3 is 16 residues. This CDR3 reads CAISNRDSISAYEQYF. DNA for the CDR3: TGTGCCATCAGTAACCGGGACAGCATTTCGGCCTACGAGCAGTACTTC.

This clonotype came up many times. The chain has TRBV5-1 and TRBJ1-1; the D is unclear. The CDR3 loop spans 14 amino acids. Germline V gives CDR1 SGHRS, CDR2 YFSETQ. V lost 4 bases and J lost 1, with 11 bases in between. DNA of the CDR3: TGCGCCAGCAGCCCAGGATCCGGGAACACTGAAGCTTTCTTT. Translated: CASSPGSGNTEAFF.

The sample holds a few counts of this clonotype. The CDR3 reads CASSLPGTVRKETQYF. The CDR3 DNA is TGCGCCAGCAGCTTGCCAGGGACAGTACGAAAAGAGACCCAGTACTTC. The chain employs TRBV5-1 and TRBJ2-5; 7 bases line up with TRBD1. The CDR3 contains 16 residues. Germline trimming cut 1 base from V and 3 bases from J; bases unmatched to any gene: 9. Germline CDR1 SGHRS, CDR2 YFSETQ.

In its sample, this clonotype was seen a few times. This rearrangement joins TRBV6-1 to TRBJ1-2; TRBD1 aligns across 8 bases. CDR1 MNHNS and CDR2 SASEGT come from the germline V gene. The junction had 6 bases not matched to a gene; V was cut back by 6 bases and J by 3 bases. This CDR3 spans 14 amino acids. The CDR3: CASRRQGTDYGYTF. The CDR3 DNA follows: TGTGCCAGCAGGAGACAGGGGACAGACTATGGCTACACCTTC.

This clonotype has only a few counts. This chain joins TRBV5-1 and TRBJ1-2; 7 bases line up with TRBD1. CDR1 and CDR2 from the germline V gene are SGHRS and YFSETQ. J gave up 5 bases and V 4 bases, and 8 bases lay outside the gene matches. This CDR3 has 14 amino acids. In DNA form, the CDR3 reads TGCGCCAGCAGCGTCGGGACAGCGAGTTATGGCTACACCTTC. Its protein is CASSVGTASYGYTF.

This chain connects TRBV20-1 to TRBJ2-7; the match to TRBD1 covers 7 bases. The CDR3 extends over 15 amino acids. J gave up 2 bases and V 0 bases, and 7 bases lay outside the gene matches. Germline loops: CDR1 DFQATT, CDR2 SNEGSKA (reference sequence). CDR3 DNA sequence: TGCAGTGCTAGAGATAGGCAGGGGGTTCCCTACGAGCAGTACTTC. Translating it yields CSARDRQGVPYEQYF.

This clonotype showed up just a few times. The chain is built from TRBV3-1 and TRBJ2-5; D gene unclear. The germline CDR1 and CDR2 sequences are LGHDT and YNNKEL (reference sequence). This CDR3 is 12 amino acids long. The V and J ends lost 2 bases and 4 bases respectively, with 5 bases between them. Here the CDR3 DNA reads TGTGCCAGCAGCCAATTGACAGAGACCCAGTACTTC. This encodes CASSQLTETQYF.

The table lists this clonotype with many counts. The chain links TRBV29-1 to TRBJ2-3; TRBD1 matches at 9 bases. V trimming: 6 bases; J trimming: 6 bases; junction bases outside the gene matches: 7. CDR1 and CDR2 from the germline V gene are SQVTM and ANQGSEA. The CDR3 is made up of 13 amino acids. The CDR3 DNA follows: TGCAGCGTCGACTTGACAGGGGGGGATACGCAGTATTTT. It codes for CSVDLTGGDTQYF.